This T cell receptor beta chain was observed in a study of blood T cell repertoires in COVID-19. Background on the study: The origin of the acute and convalescent COVID-19 samples was the United States, Italy and Spain. Sample material is recorded as cDNA or gDNA derived from T cells, B-cell-depleted T cells, or PBMCs.

In the authors' workflow: Quantification of nucleated cells was approximated via reference gene primer amplification. Profiling relied on immunoSEQ multiplex PCR, and the TCRdb table lists in-frame clones only, not all of them. The DNA gave D and trimming, while V, J and clone size come from that table. Of fewer than 40,000 clones in the sample, 80% to 90% were seen once. Sequencing input: peripheral blood. The sequence derives from a man aged 55 to 70 with active COVID-19.

The CDR3, as DNA: TGTGCCAGCAGTTTGGGCAGGGGATGGACTGAAGCTTTCTTT. Protein: CASSLGRGWTEAFF. The chain has TRBV27 and TRBJ1-1, with D possibly TRBD1 on 6 matching bases. The CDR3 length is 14 residues. Looked up from germline, CDR1 is MNHEY and CDR2 is SMNVEV (reference sequence). With 3 bases removed from V and 5 bases from J, the gap between germline ends came to 13 bases.